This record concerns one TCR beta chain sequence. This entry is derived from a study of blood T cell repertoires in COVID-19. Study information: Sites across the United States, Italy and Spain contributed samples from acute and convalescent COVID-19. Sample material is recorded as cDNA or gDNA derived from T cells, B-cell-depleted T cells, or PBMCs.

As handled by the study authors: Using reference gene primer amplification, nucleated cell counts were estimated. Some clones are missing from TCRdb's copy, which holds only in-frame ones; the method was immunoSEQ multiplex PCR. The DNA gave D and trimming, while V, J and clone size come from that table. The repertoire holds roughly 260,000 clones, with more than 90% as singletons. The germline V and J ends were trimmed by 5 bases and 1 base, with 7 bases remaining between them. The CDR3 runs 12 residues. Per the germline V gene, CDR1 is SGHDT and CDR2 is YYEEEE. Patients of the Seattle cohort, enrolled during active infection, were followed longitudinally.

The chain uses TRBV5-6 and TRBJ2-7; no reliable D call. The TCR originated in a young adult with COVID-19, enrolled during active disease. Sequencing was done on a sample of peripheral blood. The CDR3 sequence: CASSFSSYEQYF. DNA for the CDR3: TGTGCCAGCAGTTTCAGTTCCTACGAGCAGTACTTC.